Listed here are 10 T cell receptor beta chains from one sample, sequenced in a study of Graves' ophthalmopathy and Graves' hyperthyroidism. RNA transcripts provided the template for amplifying TCR beta CDR3 regions. Investigators did first-round RT-PCR with HTBI primers, then second-round multiplex PCR. TCRdb independently ran MiXCR on the multiplex PCR reads; one entry per CDR3 protein. The sample has 500,000 to 700,000 distinct CDR3 sequences, approximately 22% seen once; the top ten hold approximately 7%. Source material: peripheral blood. Receptors were obtained from a woman between 18 and 30 years old with stable Graves' hyperthyroidism. Some clones in this sample may be carry-over from other donors' samples.

This clonotype was detected many times. This chain joins TRBV25-1 and TRBJ2-7; D is perhaps TRBD2 (5 bases). The CDR3 contains 16 residues. V was trimmed by 5 bases and J by 1 base, leaving 18 bases between them. Germline CDR1 reads MGHDK; CDR2 reads SYGVNS. The CDR3 DNA reads TGTGCCAGCAGTCCCAGCTCGGGGATATGGTCCTACGAGCAGTACTTC. Translating it yields CASSPSSGIWSYEQYF.

The V gene is TRBV28, the J gene TRBJ1-1, with D uncertain. Deletions cut 1 base from V and 2 bases from J, with 14 bases between. This CDR3 spans 16 amino acids. From germline, CDR1 is MDHEN and CDR2 SYDVKM. CDR3 protein: CASSLSDLVLNTEAFF. In DNA form, the CDR3 reads TGTGCCAGCAGTTTATCTGATCTGGTCCTAAACACTGAAGCTTTCTTT. The full variable domain, its missing parts supplied by reference TRBV28 and TRBJ1-1, is DVKVTQSSRYLVKRTGEKVFLECVQDMDHENMFWYRQDPGLGLRLIYFSYDVKMKEKGDIPEGYSVSREKKERFSLILESASTNQTSMYLCASSLSDLVLNTEAFFGQGTRLTVV.

There are many counts of this clonotype. This chain links TRBV18 with TRBJ1-5, with 7 bases that match TRBD1. This CDR3 region has 14 residues. V lost 5 bases, J lost 3 bases, and 4 bases stayed unmatched. The germline V gene has CDR1 KGHSH and CDR2 LQKENI. CDR3 sequence reads: CASSAQGPNQPQHF. CDR3 nucleotides: TGTGCCAGCTCAGCACAGGGGCCCAATCAGCCCCAGCATTTT.

In this sample, this clonotype turned up many times. V usage is TRBV2 and J usage is TRBJ1-6, with D hard to call. The germline V gene encodes CDR1 SNHLY and CDR2 FYNNEI. This CDR3 spans 15 amino acids. Trimming took 7 bases from V and 8 from J, leaving 18 bases between them. The CDR3 sequence is CASTAAPTDHSPLHF. The DNA for the CDR3 is TGTGCCAGCACGGCGGCCCCGACTGATCATTCACCCCTCCACTTT. Together with reference TRBV2 and TRBJ1-6, the CDR3 gives the full variable domain: EPEVTQTPSHQVTQMGQEVILRCVPISNHLYFYWYRQILGQKVEFLVSFYNNEISEKSEIFDDQFSVERPDGSNFTLKIRSTKLEDSAMYFCASTAAPTDHSPLHFGNGTRLTVT.

The rearrangement uses TRBV5-1 and TRBJ1-1; possibly TRBD1 for D (6 bases). The germline gives CDR1 SGHRS, CDR2 YFSETQ. V lost 0 bases and J lost 4, with 10 bases in between. The CDR3 runs 14 residues. This chain's CDR3 is CASSLVGGPTEAFF. Here the CDR3 DNA reads TGCGCCAGCAGCTTGGTAGGGGGTCCCACTGAAGCTTTCTTT. The variable domain in full, with the rest retrieved from reference TRBV5-1 and TRBJ1-1, is KAGVTQTPRYLIKTRGQQVTLSCSPISGHRSVSWYQQTPGQGLQFLFEYFSETQRNKGNFPGRFSGRQFSNSRSEMNVSTLELGDSALYLCASSLVGGPTEAFFGQGTRLTVV.

This clonotype has ten or more counts. This chain links TRBV3-1 with TRBJ2-5; 7 nucleotides line up with TRBD2. There are 14 residues in the CDR3. The trim removed 4 bases at V and 5 bases at J, leaving 7 bases unmatched. Germline CDR1 is LGHDT and CDR2 is YNNKEL (reference sequence). DNA for the CDR3: TGTGCCAGCAGCCTTAGGACTAGATTTGAGACCCAGTACTTC. Protein sequence: CASSLRTRFETQYF.

This clonotype was seen repeatedly, ten times or more. The chain recombines TRBV6-5 with TRBJ1-2; no reliable D call. The V gene lost 0 bases and the J gene lost 3 bases, with 11 bases spanning the gap. CDR3 length: 15 amino acids. Per germline, CDR1 MNHEY and CDR2 SVGAGI. The CDR3 DNA sequence: TGTGCCAGCAGTTACTCGACTCAACCGCACTATGGCTACACCTTC. Its translation is CASSYSTQPHYGYTF.

This clonotype was seen repeatedly, ten times or more. V usage is TRBV28 and J usage is TRBJ1-2, with D unresolved. CDR3 length: 11 amino acids. V was pared by 9 bases and J by 6 bases, with 11 bases between. Germline loops: CDR1 MDHEN, CDR2 SYDVKM. The chain's CDR3 is CASREAHGYTF. The CDR3 DNA follows: TGTGCCAGTAGGGAGGCCCATGGCTACACCTTC.

This clonotype was counted many times. The chain employs TRBV29-1 and TRBJ2-7; TRBD1 matches at 7 bases. CDR3 length: 13 amino acids. After removal of 4 bases from V and 2 bases from J, the junction contained 5 bases not matched to a gene. Per germline, CDR1 SQVTM and CDR2 ANQGSEA. CDR3 nucleotide sequence: TGCAGCGTTGCGACAGGGAGCCCCTACGAGCAGTACTTC. Amino acid sequence: CSVATGSPYEQYF.

The sample holds many counts of this clonotype. The genes are TRBV2 and TRBJ1-1; no firm D call. V was trimmed by 2 bases and J by 3 bases, leaving 4 bases between them. The CDR3 totals 12 residues. Germline values: CDR1 SNHLY, CDR2 FYNNEI. CDR3 sequence: CASSEWDTEAFF. CDR3 sequence (DNA): TGTGCCAGCAGTGAATGGGACACTGAAGCTTTCTTT.